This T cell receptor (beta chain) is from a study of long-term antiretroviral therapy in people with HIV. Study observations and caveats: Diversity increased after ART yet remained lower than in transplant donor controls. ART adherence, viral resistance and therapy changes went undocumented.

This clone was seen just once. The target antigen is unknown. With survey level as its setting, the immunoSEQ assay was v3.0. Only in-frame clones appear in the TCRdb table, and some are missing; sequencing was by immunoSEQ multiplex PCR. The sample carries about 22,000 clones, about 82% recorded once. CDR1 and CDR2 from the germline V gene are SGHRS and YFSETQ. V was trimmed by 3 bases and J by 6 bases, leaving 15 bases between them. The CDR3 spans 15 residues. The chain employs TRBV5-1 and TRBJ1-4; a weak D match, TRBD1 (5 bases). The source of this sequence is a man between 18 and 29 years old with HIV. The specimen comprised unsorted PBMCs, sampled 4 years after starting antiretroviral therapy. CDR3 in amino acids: CASSWSGDGYEKLFF. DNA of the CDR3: TGCGCCAGCAGCTGGTCGGGGGACGGGTATGAAAAACTGTTTTTT.